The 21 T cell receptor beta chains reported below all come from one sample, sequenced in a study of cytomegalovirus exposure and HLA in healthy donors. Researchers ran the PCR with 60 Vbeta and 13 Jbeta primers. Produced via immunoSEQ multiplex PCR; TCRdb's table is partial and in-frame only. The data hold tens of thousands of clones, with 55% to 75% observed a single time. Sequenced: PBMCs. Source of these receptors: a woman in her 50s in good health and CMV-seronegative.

CDR3 in amino acids: CASSMTIRNEQFF. The CDR3 DNA is TGTGCCAGTAGTATGACTATCCGCAATGAGCAGTTCTTC. The V call is TRBV19, the J call TRBJ2-1; D may be TRBD2 (5 bases). From germline, CDR1 is LNHDA and CDR2 SQIVND (reference sequence). This CDR3 has 13 amino acids. Trimming cost V 3 bases and J 6 bases, with 9 bases left between them.

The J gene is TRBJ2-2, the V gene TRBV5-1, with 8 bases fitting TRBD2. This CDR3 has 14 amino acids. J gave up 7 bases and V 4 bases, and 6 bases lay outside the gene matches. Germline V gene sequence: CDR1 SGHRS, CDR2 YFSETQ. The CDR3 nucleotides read TGCGCCAGCAGCACGGGACTAGTTAGCGGGGAGCTGTTTTTT. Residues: CASSTGLVSGELFF. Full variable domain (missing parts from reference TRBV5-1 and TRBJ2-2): KAGVTQTPRYLIKTRGQQVTLSCSPISGHRSVSWYQQTPGQGLQFLFEYFSETQRNKGNFPGRFSGRQFSNSRSEMNVSTLELGDSALYLCASSTGLVSGELFFGEGSRLTVL.

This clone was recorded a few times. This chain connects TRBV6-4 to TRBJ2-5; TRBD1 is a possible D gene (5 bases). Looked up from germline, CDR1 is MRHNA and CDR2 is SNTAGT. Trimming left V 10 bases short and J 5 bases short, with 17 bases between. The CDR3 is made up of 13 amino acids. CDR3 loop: CAIQGIGGETQYF. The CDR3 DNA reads TGTGCCATCCAGGGTATTGGTGGGGAGACCCAGTACTTC.

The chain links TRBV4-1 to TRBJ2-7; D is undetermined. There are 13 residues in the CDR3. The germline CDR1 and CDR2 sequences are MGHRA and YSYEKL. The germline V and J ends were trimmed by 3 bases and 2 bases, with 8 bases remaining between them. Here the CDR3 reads CASSHTVAYEQYF. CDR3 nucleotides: TGCGCCAGCAGCCACACGGTTGCCTACGAGCAGTACTTC.

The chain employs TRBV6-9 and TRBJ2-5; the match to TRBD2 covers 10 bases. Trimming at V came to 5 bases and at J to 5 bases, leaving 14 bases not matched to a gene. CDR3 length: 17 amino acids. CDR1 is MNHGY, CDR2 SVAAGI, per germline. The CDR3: CASSPFGRAGGDETQYF. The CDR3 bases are TGTGCCAGCAGTCCATTCGGGCGAGCGGGGGGGGATGAGACCCAGTACTTC.

CDR3 amino acids: CASSYSSGSGQPQHF. The CDR3 DNA reads TGTGCCAGCAGTTACTCGTCGGGGTCAGGTCAGCCCCAGCATTTT. The V gene is TRBV6-5, the J gene TRBJ1-5; no reliable D call. CDR1 and CDR2 (germline): MNHEY, SVGAGI. Trimming cost V 0 bases and J 6 bases, with 12 bases left between them. The CDR3 length is 15 residues.

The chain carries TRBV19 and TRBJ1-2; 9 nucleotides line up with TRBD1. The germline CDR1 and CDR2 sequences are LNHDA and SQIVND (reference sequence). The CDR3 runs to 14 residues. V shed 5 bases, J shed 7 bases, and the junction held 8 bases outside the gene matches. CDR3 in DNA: TGTGCCAGTAGTCCCTGGGAGGGACAGGGTGGCTACACCTTC. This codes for CASSPWEGQGGYTF.

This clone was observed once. This chain's CDR3 is CSASVGGNQPQHF. Written as DNA, the CDR3 is TGCAGCGCTAGTGTCGGTGGCAATCAGCCCCAGCATTTT. This chain joins TRBV29-1 and TRBJ1-5; no reliable D call. V dropped 7 bases and J dropped 2 bases, with 12 bases sitting between them. From germline, CDR1 is SQVTM and CDR2 ANQGSEA. This CDR3 contains 13 residues.

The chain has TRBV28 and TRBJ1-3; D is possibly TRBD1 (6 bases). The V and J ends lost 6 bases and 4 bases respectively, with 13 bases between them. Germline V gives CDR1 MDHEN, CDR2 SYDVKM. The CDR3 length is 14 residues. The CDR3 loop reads CASRSQGRGNTIYF. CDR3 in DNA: TGTGCCAGCAGGTCACAGGGAAGGGGAAACACCATATATTTT.

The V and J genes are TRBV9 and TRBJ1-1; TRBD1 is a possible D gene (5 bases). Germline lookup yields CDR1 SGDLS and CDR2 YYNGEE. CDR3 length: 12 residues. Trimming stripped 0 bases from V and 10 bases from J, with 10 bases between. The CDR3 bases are TGTGCCAGCAGCGTAGTGGGGGAGGGAGCTTTCTTT. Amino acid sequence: CASSVVGEGAFF. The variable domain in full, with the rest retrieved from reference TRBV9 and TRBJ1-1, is DSGVTQTPKHLITATGQRVTLRCSPRSGDLSVYWYQQSLDQGLQFLIQYYNGEERAKGNILERFSAQQFPDLHSELNLSSLELGDSALYFCASSVVGEGAFFGQGTRLTVV.

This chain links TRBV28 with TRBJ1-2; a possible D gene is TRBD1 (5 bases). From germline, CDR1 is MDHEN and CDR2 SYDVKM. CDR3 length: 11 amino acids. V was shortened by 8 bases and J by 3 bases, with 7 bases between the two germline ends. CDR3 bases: TGTGCCAGCCAGGGCTACTATGGCTACACCTTC. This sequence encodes CASQGYYGYTF.

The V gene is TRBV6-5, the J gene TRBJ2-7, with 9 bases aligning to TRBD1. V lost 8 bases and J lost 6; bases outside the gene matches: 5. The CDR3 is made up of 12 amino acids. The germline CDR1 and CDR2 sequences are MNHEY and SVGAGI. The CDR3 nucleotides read TGTGCCAGCGGGTGGGGACAGGGCGAGCAGTACTTC. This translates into CASGWGQGEQYF.

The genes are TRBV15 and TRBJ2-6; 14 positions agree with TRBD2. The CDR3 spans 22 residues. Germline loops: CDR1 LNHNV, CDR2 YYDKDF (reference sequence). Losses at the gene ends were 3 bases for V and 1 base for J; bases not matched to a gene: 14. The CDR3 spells CATSSAGLAGGRGFSGANVLTF. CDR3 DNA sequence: TGTGCCACCAGCAGTGCTGGACTAGCGGGGGGCCGGGGATTTTCTGGGGCCAACGTCCTGACTTTC.

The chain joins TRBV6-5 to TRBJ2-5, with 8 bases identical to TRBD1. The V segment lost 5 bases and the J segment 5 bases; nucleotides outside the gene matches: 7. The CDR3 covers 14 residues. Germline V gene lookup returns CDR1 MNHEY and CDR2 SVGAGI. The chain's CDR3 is CASSTQGARETQYF. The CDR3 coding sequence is TGTGCCAGCAGTACCCAGGGGGCGAGGGAGACCCAGTACTTC.

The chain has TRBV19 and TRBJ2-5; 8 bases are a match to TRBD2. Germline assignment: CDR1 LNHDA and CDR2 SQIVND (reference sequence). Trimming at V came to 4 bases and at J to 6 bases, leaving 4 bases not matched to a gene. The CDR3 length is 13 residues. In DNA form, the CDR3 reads TGTGCCAGTAGTACGGGAGGGGGGAAGACCCAGTACTTC. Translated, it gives CASSTGGGKTQYF.

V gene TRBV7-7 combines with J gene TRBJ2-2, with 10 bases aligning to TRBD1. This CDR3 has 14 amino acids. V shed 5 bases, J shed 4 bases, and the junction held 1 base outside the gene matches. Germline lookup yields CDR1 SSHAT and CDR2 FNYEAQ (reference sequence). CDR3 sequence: CASSRQGATGELFF. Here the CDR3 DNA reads TGTGCCAGCAGCCGACAGGGGGCCACCGGGGAGCTGTTTTTT. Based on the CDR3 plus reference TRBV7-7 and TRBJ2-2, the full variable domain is GAGVSQSPRYKVTKRGQDVTLRCDPISSHATLYWYQQALGQGPEFLTYFNYEAQPDKSGLPSDRFSAERPEGSISTLTIQRTEQRDSAMYRCASSRQGATGELFFGEGSRLTVL.

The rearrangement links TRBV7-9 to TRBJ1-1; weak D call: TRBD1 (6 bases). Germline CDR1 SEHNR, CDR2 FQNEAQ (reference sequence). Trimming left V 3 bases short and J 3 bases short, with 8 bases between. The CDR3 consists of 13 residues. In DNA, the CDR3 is TGTGCCAGCAGCTTGCAGGGGTACACTGAAGCTTTCTTT. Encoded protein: CASSLQGYTEAFF.

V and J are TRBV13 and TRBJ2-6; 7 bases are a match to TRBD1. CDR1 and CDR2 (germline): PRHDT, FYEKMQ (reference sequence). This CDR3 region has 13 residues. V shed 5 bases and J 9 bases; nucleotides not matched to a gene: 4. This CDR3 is CASSQGQFNVLTF. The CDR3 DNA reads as TGTGCCAGCAGCCAGGGACAGTTCAACGTCCTGACTTTC.

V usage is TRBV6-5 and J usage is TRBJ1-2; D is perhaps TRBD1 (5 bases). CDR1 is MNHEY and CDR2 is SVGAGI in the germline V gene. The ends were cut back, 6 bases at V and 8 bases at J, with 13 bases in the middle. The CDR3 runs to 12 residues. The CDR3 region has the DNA TGTGCCAGCAGAGCCGACAGTAGAGGCTACACCTTC. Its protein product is CASRADSRGYTF.

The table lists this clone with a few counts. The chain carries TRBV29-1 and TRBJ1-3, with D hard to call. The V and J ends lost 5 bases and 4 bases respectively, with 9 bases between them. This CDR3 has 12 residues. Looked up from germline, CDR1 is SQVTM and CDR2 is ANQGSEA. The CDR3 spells CSVMTAGNTIYF. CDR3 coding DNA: TGCAGCGTTATGACTGCCGGAAACACCATATATTTT.

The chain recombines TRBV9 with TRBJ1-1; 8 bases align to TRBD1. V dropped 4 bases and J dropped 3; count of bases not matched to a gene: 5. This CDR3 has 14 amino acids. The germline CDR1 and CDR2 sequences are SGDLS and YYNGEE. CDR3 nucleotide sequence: TGTGCCAGCAGCCAAGGACAGGGATACACTGAAGCTTTCTTT. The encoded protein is CASSQGQGYTEAFF.